The 21 T cell receptor beta chains in this list originate from one sample, sequenced in a study of shared clonotypes between healthy human individuals. The method was immunoSEQ multiplex PCR; TCRdb's version includes in-frame clones alone and lacks a portion of them. The sample carries fewer than 650,000 clones, roughly four fifths recorded once. Sequencing input: PBMCs. The source of these receptors is a woman aged 40 to 50 in good health. Some clones in this sample may be carry-over from other donors' samples.

CDR3 amino acids: CASSKGQGISSGNTIYF. CDR3 nucleotides: TGTGCCAGCAGCAAAGGTCAGGGGATTAGCTCTGGAAACACCATATATTTT. The rearrangement uses TRBV21-1 and TRBJ1-3; the table assigns TRBD1, which was not confirmed against the DNA. TRBV21-1 constitutes a pseudogene. The CDR3 sequence is 17 residues long.

In the case of this clone: A much larger clonotype is one base distant, so this may be a read error. This rearrangement joins TRBV29-1 to TRBJ1-2; D remains unclear. Germline V lookup: CDR1 SQVTM, CDR2 ANQGSEA. Trimming cost V 6 bases and J 3 bases, with 14 bases left between them. The CDR3 spans 13 residues. The DNA for the CDR3 is TGCAGCGTGAGGGTTTCGGGCGACTATGGCTACACCTTC. This gives the protein CSVRVSGDYGYTF.

This chain links TRBV2 with TRBJ1-5; D is unclear. Germline CDR1 reads SNHLY; CDR2 reads FYNNEI. The CDR3 has 14 residues. Trimming shortened V by 6 bases and J by 2 bases, and 11 bases separated the two germline ends. The chain's CDR3 is CASSAIMGNQPQHF. CDR3 in DNA: TGTGCCAGCAGCGCGATAATGGGCAATCAGCCCCAGCATTTT.

This clone was detected only a few times. The chain uses TRBV6-6 and TRBJ1-5; D perhaps matches TRBD1 (5 bases). CDR3 length: 15 residues. Per the germline V gene, CDR1 is MNHNY and CDR2 is SVGAGI (reference sequence). With 5 bases removed from V and 10 bases from J, the gap between germline ends came to 21 bases. In nucleotides, the CDR3 is TGTGCCAGCAGTACCCGAGCCGGGGGATCAAGCCCCCAGCATTTT. It encodes CASSTRAGGSSPQHF.

The rearrangement links TRBV5-4 to TRBJ2-6; unclear D gene. Germline V gene lookup returns CDR1 SGHNT and CDR2 YYREEE (reference sequence). V shed 6 bases and J shed 1 base, with 17 bases lying between them. The CDR3 runs 17 residues. This CDR3 is CASNSGLFGSGANVLTF. CDR3 nucleotide sequence: TGTGCCAGCAACTCGGGCCTATTCGGGTCTGGGGCCAACGTCCTGACTTTC.

The rearrangement joins TRBV6-5 to TRBJ1-2; D may be TRBD1 (6 bases). This CDR3 is built from 12 residues. Trimming shortened V by 8 bases and J by 3 bases, and 10 bases separated the two germline ends. Germline-derived CDR1 and CDR2 are MNHEY and SVGAGI. CDR3 coding DNA: TGTGCCAGCTGGGGACACTACTATGGCTACACCTTC. This sequence encodes CASWGHYYGYTF.

CDR3 coding DNA: TGTGCCAGCAGCCCTCCCCCTCGGGAGACCCAGTACTTC. This translates into CASSPPPRETQYF. This chain uses TRBV6-6 with TRBJ2-5, with no clear D. Trimming cost V 6 bases and J 5 bases, with 13 bases left between them. CDR1 is MNHNY, CDR2 SVGAGI, per germline (reference sequence). The CDR3 has 13 residues.

This clone has only a few counts. This chain uses TRBV28 with TRBJ1-5; D not certain. The CDR3 is 14 amino acids. CDR1 and CDR2 from the germline V gene are MDHEN and SYDVKM. The V end was cut by 3 bases, the J end by 6 bases, with 12 bases between. CDR3 in amino acids: CASSLRSPGQPQHF. The DNA for the CDR3 is TGTGCCAGCAGTTTGCGATCACCAGGTCAGCCCCAGCATTTT.

V is TRBV29-1 and J is TRBJ1-1; possibly TRBD1 for D (6 bases). The CDR3 is made up of 16 amino acids. V gave up 1 base and J gave up 1 base, with 16 bases separating them. Germline V gene data show CDR1 as SQVTM and CDR2 as ANQGSEA. CDR3: CSVEVGGAPGNTEAFF. As DNA, the CDR3 is TGCAGCGTTGAAGTTGGGGGGGCCCCGGGGAACACTGAAGCTTTCTTT.

The V and J genes are TRBV6-1 and TRBJ2-1, with D possibly matching TRBD2 (5 bases). Germline V lookup: CDR1 MNHNS, CDR2 SASEGT. The CDR3 runs 14 residues. The V end lost 5 bases, the J end lost 8 bases, and 16 bases lay between the germline ends. CDR3 region: CASSQERIVDEQFF. The CDR3 nucleotides are TGTGCCAGCAGTCAGGAGCGGATCGTGGATGAGCAGTTCTTC.

The chain has TRBV18 and TRBJ2-4; D is uncertain. Trimming stripped 5 bases from V and 8 bases from J, with 10 bases between. Germline V CDR1 and CDR2: KGHSH, LQKENI. This CDR3 region has 12 residues. The CDR3 DNA reads TGTGCCAGCTCATCGAGTCGGGACATTCAGTACTTC. Translated: CASSSSRDIQYF. Supplemented by reference TRBV18 and TRBJ2-4, the full variable domain reads NAGVMQNPRHLVRRRGQEARLRCSPMKGHSHVYWYRQLPEEGLKFMVYLQKENIIDESGMPKERFSAEFPKEGPSILRIQQVVRGDSAAYFCASSSSRDIQYFGAGTRLSVL.

Worth noting for this clone: A clone one base away is much larger, so this may be a read error. Within the sample, other DNA sequences also encode this same CDR3. The chain carries TRBV4-3 and TRBJ2-5, with D possibly being TRBD1 (7 bases). There are 16 residues in the CDR3. Germline V gives CDR1 LGHNA, CDR2 YSLEER. The CDR3 region is CASSQGTASGQETQYF. The CDR3 DNA reads TGCGCCAGCAGTCAAGGGACAGCGAGCGGGCAAGAGACCCAGTACTTC.

The chain links TRBV7-9 to TRBJ2-5; 11 positions agree with TRBD1. The last part of the DNA fits TRBJ2-7 better; the J call may be wrong. The CDR3 covers 15 residues. Per germline, CDR1 SEHNR and CDR2 FQNEAQ (reference sequence). CDR3: CASTPRGTGGYEQYF. For the CDR3, the DNA is TGTGCCAGCACCCCGCGGGGGACAGGGGGGTACGAGCAGTACTTC.

V is TRBV5-4 and J is TRBJ2-3, with 14 positions matching TRBD2. Unmatched junction bases numbered 6, after V lost 1 base and J lost 5 bases. The CDR3 runs 17 residues. Germline lookup yields CDR1 SGHNT and CDR2 YYREEE (reference sequence). The chain's CDR3 is CASSLPGLAGAGDTQYF. As DNA, the CDR3 is TGTGCCAGCAGCTTGCCGGGACTAGCGGGGGCGGGAGATACGCAGTATTTT.

CDR3 DNA sequence: TGTGCCAGCAGCCCAGGACTAGCGGGCCTCTACAATGAGCAGTTCTTC. It codes for CASSPGLAGLYNEQFF. The chain has TRBV7-3 and TRBJ2-1; 11 bases fit TRBD2. The CDR3 runs 16 residues. CDR1 SGHTA and CDR2 FQGTGA come from the germline V gene. V trimming: 5 bases; J trimming: 3 bases; junction bases outside the gene matches: 6. Using reference TRBV7-3 and TRBJ2-1 for the parts outside the CDR3, the full variable domain is GAGVSQTPSNKVTEKGKYVELRCDPISGHTALYWYRQSLGQGPEFLIYFQGTGAADDSGLPNDRFFAVRPEGSVSTLKIQRTERGDSAVYLCASSPGLAGLYNEQFFGPGTRLTVL.

The chain links TRBV9 to TRBJ2-5, with 8 nucleotides matching TRBD2. The germline V gene encodes CDR1 SGDLS and CDR2 YYNGEE. The V gene end was trimmed by 5 bases and the J gene end by 2 bases; junction bases not matched to a gene: 5. This CDR3 region has 14 residues. In nucleotides, the CDR3 is TGTGCCAGCAGTCCGACTAGCGCGCAAGAGACCCAGTACTTC. It translates to CASSPTSAQETQYF.

V usage is TRBV5-1 and J usage is TRBJ1-3, with D tentatively TRBD1 (5 bases). Germline-derived CDR1 and CDR2 are SGHRS and YFSETQ. The length of the CDR3 is 15 residues. Trimming took off 1 base at V and 0 bases at J, with 8 bases between the two ends. CDR3 coding DNA: TGCGCCAGCAGCTTGACAGGACTCTCTGGAAACACCATATATTTT. Amino acid sequence: CASSLTGLSGNTIYF.

The chain recombines TRBV15 with TRBJ2-2, with D uncertain. This CDR3 has 14 amino acids. Between the trimmed V and J ends, which lost 3 bases and 4 bases, there was a span of 9 bases. CDR1 and CDR2 (germline): LNHNV, YYDKDF (reference sequence). The CDR3 reads CATSRSKGTGELFF. CDR3 in DNA: TGTGCCACCAGCAGGTCTAAAGGCACCGGGGAGCTGTTTTTT.

This sequence joins TRBV7-3 and TRBJ2-1; maybe TRBD1 (5 bases). Germline lookup yields CDR1 SGHTA and CDR2 FQGTGA. V gave up 1 base and J gave up 6 bases, with 16 bases separating them. The CDR3 covers 16 residues. Here the CDR3 reads CASSLIGSGLVNEQFF. Here the CDR3 DNA reads TGTGCCAGCAGCTTAATCGGTTCAGGGTTAGTCAATGAGCAGTTCTTC.

The V and J genes are TRBV28 and TRBJ2-1; D uncertain. The CDR3 consists of 12 residues. The germline CDR1 and CDR2 sequences are MDHEN and SYDVKM. V was pared by 1 base and J by 11 bases, with 9 bases between. The CDR3 bases are TGTGCCAGCAGTTTATCTTTGGGCAAGCAGTTCTTC. It codes for CASSLSLGKQFF.

In nucleotides, the CDR3 is TGTGCCAGCAGCTTAATAGGACAAGTCACAGATACGCAGTATTTT. This translates into CASSLIGQVTDTQYF. The rearrangement uses TRBV11-1 and TRBJ2-3; D may be TRBD1 (5 bases). The CDR3 spans 15 residues. Germline CDR1 and CDR2: SGHAT and FQDESV (reference sequence). V was cut by 2 bases and J by 2 bases, with 11 bases left in between. Drawing the rest from reference TRBV11-1 and TRBJ2-3, the complete variable domain is EAEVAQSPRYKITEKSQAVAFWCDPISGHATLYWYRQILGQGPELLVQFQDESVVDDSQLPKDRFSAERLKGVDSTLKIQPAELGDSAMYLCASSLIGQVTDTQYFGPGTRLTVL.